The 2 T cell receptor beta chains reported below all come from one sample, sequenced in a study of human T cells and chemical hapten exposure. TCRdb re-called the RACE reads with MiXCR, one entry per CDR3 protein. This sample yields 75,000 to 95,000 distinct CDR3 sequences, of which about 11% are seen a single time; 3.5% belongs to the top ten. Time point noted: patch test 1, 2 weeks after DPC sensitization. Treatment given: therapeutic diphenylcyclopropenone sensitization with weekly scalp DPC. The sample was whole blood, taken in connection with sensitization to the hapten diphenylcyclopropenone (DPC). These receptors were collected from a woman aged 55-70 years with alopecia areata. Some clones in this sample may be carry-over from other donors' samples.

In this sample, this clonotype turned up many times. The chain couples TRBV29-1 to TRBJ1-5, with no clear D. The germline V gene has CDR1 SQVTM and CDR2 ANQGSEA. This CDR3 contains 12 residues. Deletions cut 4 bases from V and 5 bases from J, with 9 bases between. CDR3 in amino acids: CSVGARDQPQHF. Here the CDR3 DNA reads TGCAGCGTTGGGGCACGAGATCAGCCCCAGCATTTT.

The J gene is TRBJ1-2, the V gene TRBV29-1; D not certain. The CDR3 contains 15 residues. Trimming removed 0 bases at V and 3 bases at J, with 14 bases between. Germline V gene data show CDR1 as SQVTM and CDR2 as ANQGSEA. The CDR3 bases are TGCAGCGTTGAAGAGCCCGGCAGAGAGCACTATGGCTACACCTTC. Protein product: CSVEEPGREHYGYTF.